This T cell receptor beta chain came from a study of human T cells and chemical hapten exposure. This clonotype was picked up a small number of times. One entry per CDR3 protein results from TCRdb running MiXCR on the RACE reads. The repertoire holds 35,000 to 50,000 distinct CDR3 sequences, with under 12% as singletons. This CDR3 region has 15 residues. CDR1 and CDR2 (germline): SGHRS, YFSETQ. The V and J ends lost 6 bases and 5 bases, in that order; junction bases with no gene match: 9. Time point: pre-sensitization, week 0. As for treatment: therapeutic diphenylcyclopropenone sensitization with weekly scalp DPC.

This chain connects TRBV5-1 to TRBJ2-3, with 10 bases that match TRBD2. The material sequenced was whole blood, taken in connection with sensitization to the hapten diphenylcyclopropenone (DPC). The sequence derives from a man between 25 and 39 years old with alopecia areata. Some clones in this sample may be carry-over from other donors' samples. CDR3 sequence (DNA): TGCGCCAGCACCCCGAGCGGGGGGGCCTTAGATACGCAGTATTTT. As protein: CASTPSGGALDTQYF.